This T cell receptor (beta chain) was found in a study of T-cell reconstitution after alpha-beta-depleted transplantation in children. This CDR3 contains 15 residues. Germline V gene sequence: CDR1 LGHDT, CDR2 YNNKEL (reference sequence). V shed 3 bases and J 8 bases; nucleotides not matched to a gene: 3. For TCRbeta, the library was prepared with unique molecular identifiers. TCRdb passed the PCR reads through MiXCR, listing each CDR3 protein once. The sample yields 90,000 to 100,000 distinct CDR3 sequences, more than 20% seen once. The clonotype comes from a boy aged 2 to 10 with acute lymphoblastic leukemia, due to receive a stem cell transplant. This chain joins TRBV3-1 and TRBJ2-1; TRBD2 agrees at 14 bases. The sample consisted of PBMCs, taken before TCRalphabeta/CD19-depleted stem cell transplant. DNA of the CDR3: TGTGCCAGCAGCCAGGGACTAGCGGGAGTGGATGAGCAGTTCTTC. Protein: CASSQGLAGVDEQFF.